A selection of T cell receptor beta chains follows, all from one sample in a study of Ad26.COV2.S vaccination and SARS-CoV-2 variants. The repertoire was sequenced with immunoSEQ multiplex PCR; TCRdb's copy has only in-frame clones and lacks some. Here the sample spans roughly 400,000 clones, around 92% being singletons. The sequences come from peripheral blood, collected in a trial of Ad26.COV2.S vaccine versus placebo. The receptor set was obtained from a person between 18 and 60 years old who received the Ad26.COV2.S COVID-19 vaccine or a placebo. CDR3s include the opening cysteine and the closing phenylalanine or tryptophan. Each record gives: D gene, clone size, V gene, J gene, CDR3 DNA, CDR3 protein. D genes are given only for firm matches. Size is stated for part of the rows, as once, few or many counts, or as a class when the clone is expanded.

>.|.|TRBV12-3/TRBV12-4|TRBJ1-1
TGTGCCTGCTGGCAGCGTGACACTGAAGCTTTCTTT
CACWQRDTEAFF
>TRBD2|.|TRBV18|TRBJ2-1
TGTGCCAGCTCACCACTGATTAGCGGGGGAACCTACAATGAGCAGTTCTTC
CASSPLISGGTYNEQFF
>TRBD2|once|TRBV10-3|TRBJ2-3
TGTGCCATCAGTGAACCTGCTGGGCGGGGGGGAGATACGCAGTATTTT
CAISEPAGRGGDTQYF
>.|.|TRBV7-8|TRBJ2-6
TGTGCCAGCAGCGGATTAGCCTCTGGGGCCAACGTCCTGACTTTC
CASSGLASGANVLTF
>.|.|TRBV7-9|TRBJ1-5
TGTGCCAGCAGCCCAGGGGATCAGCCCCAGCATTTT
CASSPGDQPQHF
>.|.|TRBV19|TRBJ1-4
TGTGCCAGTAGTAGGGGGGAAGCTAATGAAAAACTGTTTTTT
CASSRGEANEKLFF
>.|.|TRBV5-1|TRBJ2-5
TGCGCCAGCAGCTTGGGGGGGGGCGAGACCCAGTACTTC
CASSLGGGETQYF
>.|.|TRBV9|TRBJ1-5
TGTGCCAGCAGCGGAGAGCACCCGAAATATAGCAATCAGCCCCAGCATTTT
CASSGEHPKYSNQPQHF
>TRBD1|.|TRBV6-5|TRBJ1-2
TGTGCCAGCAGCCAAGGGACAGGGTCCAACTATGGCTACACCTTC
CASSQGTGSNYGYTF
>TRBD1|.|TRBV7-9|TRBJ1-4
TGTGCCAGCAGTTCACGAGGGGGCGCAGGGACTAATGAAAAACTGTTTTTT
CASSSRGGAGTNEKLFF
>.|.|TRBV14|TRBJ1-2
TGTGCCAGCAGCCAAGTAGGGACACGGAATCTTGGGAGCTACACCTTC
CASSQVGTRNLGSYTF
>TRBD1|.|TRBV25-1|TRBJ1-1
TGTGCCAGCACGGGACAGGGGGCGTTGAACACTGAAGCTTTCTTT
CASTGQGALNTEAFF
>.|.|TRBV18|TRBJ2-1
TGTGCCAGCTCACCCGAGACAGCCTACAATGAGCAGTTCTTC
CASSPETAYNEQFF
>.|.|TRBV5-1|TRBJ1-6
TGCGCCAGCAGCTTGGTTGGTCTTTCACCCCTCCACTTT
CASSLVGLSPLHF
>.|.|TRBV9|TRBJ1-6
TGTGCCAGCAGCGTAGATTGGGTCGGTACGGCTGCACCCCTCCACTTT
CASSVDWVGTAAPLHF
>.|.|TRBV6-2/TRBV6-3|TRBJ1-1
TGTGCCAGCAGTTATAATCCTTCTCGTTGGGGCACTGAAGCTTTCTTT
CASSYNPSRWGTEAFF
>.|.|TRBV6-6|TRBJ2-1
TGTGCCAGCAGTTACAGTCAGGGGCAGTTCTTC
CASSYSQGQFF
>.|.|TRBV19|TRBJ1-5
TGTGCCAGTAGTACCCGTCTGGTGACCCAGCATTTT
CASSTRLVTQHF
>TRBD2|.|TRBV27|TRBJ2-1
TGTGCCAGCAGCTACTCTCCCGGGACTAGATACAATGAGCAGTTCTTC
CASSYSPGTRYNEQFF
>.|.|TRBV6-1|TRBJ1-2
TGTGCCAGCAGCCCGGGTCAGGGGCGATATGGCTACACCTTC
CASSPGQGRYGYTF
>.|.|TRBV27|TRBJ1-2
TGTGCCAGCAGTCCCCGCCGGGAGGGCTATGGCTACACCTTC
CASSPRREGYGYTF
>TRBD2|.|TRBV28|TRBJ2-5
TGTGCCAGCAGTCCCGCGGGGGGCCCCGGGGGCCAAGAGACCCAGTACTTC
CASSPAGGPGGQETQYF
>.|.|TRBV2|TRBJ2-5
TGTGCCAGCAGGGGTTTTGGGGAGACCCAGTACTTC
CASRGFGETQYF
>TRBD1|.|TRBV7-2|TRBJ2-1
TGTGCCAGCAGCTCCCCCGGGACAGGGGACAATGAGCAGTTCTTC
CASSSPGTGDNEQFF
>TRBD2|few|TRBV7-2|TRBJ2-7
TGTGCCAGCAGCTTAGCGGGGGGGACCTACGAGCAGTACTTC
CASSLAGGTYEQYF